This record covers a single T cell receptor beta chain. Its antigen is undetermined. The same CDR3 arises from other DNA sequences in this sample as well. The sample belongs to a study of OX40 agonist ivuxolimab in advanced cancers. Study-level findings and limits: The 0.1-3.0 mg/kg partial responders had among the lowest clonal expansion. There were, on average, more expanded clones in CD8+ T cells than in CD4+.

Autoimmune disease history or systemic immunosuppression disqualified patients. TCRdb keeps only in-frame clones here, not all; method: immunoSEQ multiplex PCR. The sample shows about 120,000 clones, around 89% of them seen only once. Specimen: CD4+ or CD8+ T cells sorted from blood, collected in a trial of the OX40 agonist ivuxolimab. This clonotype was sampled from an adult with an advanced solid tumor such as melanoma, head and neck, liver or kidney cancer.

In DNA, the CDR3 is TGCGCCAGCAGCCAAGAAGGCGGGCAGCCCCAGCATTTT. Protein product: CASSQEGGQPQHF. The rearrangement uses TRBV4-3 and TRBJ1-5; no definite D call. In germline, CDR1 is LGHNA, CDR2 YSLEER. V was cut by 0 bases and J by 7 bases, with 7 bases left in between. The CDR3 runs 13 residues.